Shown below are 18 T cell receptor beta chains from a single sample sequenced in a study of cytomegalovirus exposure and HLA in healthy donors. PCR involved 60 Vbeta and 13 Jbeta primers. Sequenced by immunoSEQ multiplex PCR; TCRdb stores in-frame clones only, minus some. The data contain approximately 76,000 clones, approximately 79% of them singletons. Sequenced material: PBMCs. The receptors shown here come from a man younger than 45 in good health and CMV-seronegative.

The chain combines TRBV5-1 with TRBJ2-1, with a tentative D call TRBD1 (5 bases). Looked up from germline, CDR1 is SGHRS and CDR2 is YFSETQ. V lost 0 bases to trimming and J lost 1 base, with 11 bases between them. The CDR3 is 16 residues long. The CDR3 sequence is CASSLVAAGSYNEQFF. The CDR3 region has the DNA TGCGCCAGCAGCTTGGTGGCGGCAGGGTCCTACAATGAGCAGTTCTTC.

The V and J genes are TRBV5-4 and TRBJ2-1; the D is unclear. The CDR3 is 15 residues long. Trimming stripped 3 bases from V and 0 bases from J, with 10 bases between. The germline V gene has CDR1 SGHNT and CDR2 YYREEE (reference sequence). In DNA form, the CDR3 reads TGTGCCAGCAGCTATACGTTGAGCTCCTACAATGAGCAGTTCTTC. It is translated as CASSYTLSSYNEQFF. Full variable domain (missing parts from reference TRBV5-4 and TRBJ2-1): ETGVTQSPTHLIKTRGQQVTLRCSSQSGHNTVSWYQQALGQGPQFIFQYYREEENGRGNFPPRFSGLQFPNYSSELNVNALELDDSALYLCASSYTLSSYNEQFFGPGTRLTVL.

The chain couples TRBV11-1 to TRBJ1-1, with D perhaps matching TRBD1 (5 bases). Germline lookup yields CDR1 SGHAT and CDR2 FQDESV (reference sequence). The CDR3 is made up of 16 amino acids. Deletions cut 2 bases from V and 0 bases from J, with 13 bases between. Here the CDR3 DNA reads TGTGCCAGCAGCTTACTAGGGGCCCTCGTGAACACTGAAGCTTTCTTT. Amino acid sequence: CASSLLGALVNTEAFF.

V usage is TRBV5-1 and J usage is TRBJ2-1; D not resolved. Germline V gives CDR1 SGHRS, CDR2 YFSETQ. Trimming left V 0 bases short and J 8 bases short, with 15 bases between. CDR3 length: 15 residues. The CDR3 region is CASSLGNLRGDEQFF. The CDR3 bases are TGCGCCAGCAGCTTGGGGAACCTAAGAGGAGATGAGCAGTTCTTC.

The gene calls are TRBV9 and TRBJ2-7, with 7 bases that match TRBD2. The germline V gene encodes CDR1 SGDLS and CDR2 YYNGEE. The CDR3 runs to 15 residues. V lost 0 bases, J lost 5 bases, and 8 bases stayed unmatched. Here the CDR3 reads CASSVAAREANEQYF. CDR3 DNA sequence: TGTGCCAGCAGCGTAGCAGCCCGGGAGGCCAACGAGCAGTACTTC.

This chain joins TRBV30 and TRBJ2-1; a possible D gene is TRBD2 (5 bases). Trimming left V 2 bases short and J 2 bases short, with 13 bases between. The CDR3 runs to 15 residues. Per the germline V gene, CDR1 is GTSNPN and CDR2 is SVGIG (reference sequence). The CDR3 sequence is CAWSPAVSPYNEQFF. CDR3 nucleotide sequence: TGTGCCTGGAGTCCAGCGGTTTCCCCCTACAATGAGCAGTTCTTC.

The V call is TRBV9, the J call TRBJ2-1, with 8 bases that match TRBD2. Germline assignment: CDR1 SGDLS and CDR2 YYNGEE. There are 15 residues in the CDR3. The V segment lost 4 bases and the J segment 2 bases; nucleotides outside the gene matches: 5. CDR3 coding DNA: TGTGCCAGCAGCCTCGGGGGGGACCCCTACAATGAGCAGTTCTTC. Protein product: CASSLGGDPYNEQFF.

This rearrangement joins TRBV18 to TRBJ1-5; D ambiguous. CDR3 length: 16 amino acids. Germline assignment: CDR1 KGHSH and CDR2 LQKENI. V gave up 4 bases and J gave up 7 bases, with 20 bases separating them. CDR3 in amino acids: CASSLAVGSNRQPQHF. CDR3 sequence (DNA): TGTGCCAGCTCACTGGCCGTGGGCTCGAATCGGCAGCCCCAGCATTTT.

The chain combines TRBV7-2 with TRBJ1-5; D is unclear. Germline V gene sequence: CDR1 SGHTA, CDR2 FQGNSA. The CDR3 runs to 16 residues. V lost 0 bases and J lost 0, with 9 bases in between. The CDR3 region is CASSLAQAHSNQPQHF. The CDR3 bases are TGTGCCAGCAGCTTAGCCCAGGCCCATAGCAATCAGCCCCAGCATTTT.

Turning to this clone: The junction departs from the called germline gene at one end, perhaps through a read error. This rearrangement joins TRBV29-1 to TRBJ1-2; D might be TRBD1 (5 bases). The CDR3 has 13 residues. CDR1 is SQVTM, CDR2 ANQGSEA, per germline. The CDR3 nucleotides are TGCAGCGTTGAAGTAGGGCCAGGGAAAGGCTACCCCTTC. Translating gives CSVEVGPGKGYPF. The variable domain in full, with the rest retrieved from reference TRBV29-1 and TRBJ1-2, is SAVISQKPSRDICQRGTSLTIQCQVDSQVTMMFWYRQQPGQSLTLIATANQGSEATYESGFVIDKFPISRPNLTFSTLTVSNMSPEDSSIYLCSVEVGPGKGYPFGSGTRLTVV.

In this sample, this clone turned up a few times. The chain has TRBV28 and TRBJ1-1; 9 nucleotides align to TRBD1. In germline, CDR1 is MDHEN, CDR2 SYDVKM. The CDR3 is 14 amino acids. V lost 7 bases to trimming and J lost 6 bases; unmatched junction nucleotides: 9. The CDR3 reads CASIPFNRGPEAFF. The DNA of the CDR3 is TGTGCCAGCATCCCCTTTAACAGGGGGCCTGAAGCTTTCTTT. The full variable domain, rest sourced from reference TRBV28 and TRBJ1-1, is DVKVTQSSRYLVKRTGEKVFLECVQDMDHENMFWYRQDPGLGLRLIYFSYDVKMKEKGDIPEGYSVSREKKERFSLILESASTNQTSMYLCASIPFNRGPEAFFGQGTRLTVV.

This clone has more than one count but fewer than ten. J is TRBJ1-1 and V is TRBV6-5; 8 nucleotides agree with TRBD1. The CDR3 is made up of 14 amino acids. Germline V gene sequence: CDR1 MNHEY, CDR2 SVGAGI. With V trimmed by 2 bases and J by 5 bases, 4 bases remained unmatched. CDR3 sequence (DNA): TGTGCCAGCAGTTACGACCACAGGGGGACTGAAGCTTTCTTT. Translating gives CASSYDHRGTEAFF.

The V and J genes are TRBV9 and TRBJ1-4; D remains ambiguous. The germline V gene has CDR1 SGDLS and CDR2 YYNGEE. This CDR3 comprises 17 residues. Trimming left V 0 bases short and J 8 bases short, with 20 bases between. The CDR3 is CASSVAGQDPITEKLFF. In DNA, the CDR3 is TGTGCCAGCAGCGTAGCTGGGCAGGATCCTATTACGGAAAAACTGTTTTTT.

The CDR3 spells CASSQDGGLAGGRTDTQYF. In DNA form, the CDR3 reads TGTGCCAGCAGCCAAGACGGGGGACTAGCGGGAGGGAGGACAGATACGCAGTATTTT. The chain links TRBV4-2 to TRBJ2-3; TRBD2 matches at 16 bases. CDR3 length: 19 residues. The germline CDR1 and CDR2 sequences are LGHNA and YNFKEQ. J was trimmed by 3 bases and V by 0 bases; bases with no gene match: 6.

The V gene is TRBV6-1, the J gene TRBJ2-7; 7 positions match TRBD1. V shed 7 bases and J 0 bases; nucleotides not matched to a gene: 9. This CDR3 region has 15 residues. Germline CDR1 and CDR2: MNHNS and SASEGT. The CDR3 protein is CASTLYGDSSYEQYF. In nucleotides, the CDR3 is TGTGCCAGCACCCTTTATGGGGACAGCTCCTACGAGCAGTACTTC.

The chain carries TRBV5-1 and TRBJ1-2; unclear D gene. The V gene lost 0 bases and the J gene lost 4 bases, with 16 bases spanning the gap. The length of the CDR3 is 16 residues. Germline V lookup: CDR1 SGHRS, CDR2 YFSETQ. In nucleotides, the CDR3 is TGCGCCAGCAGCTTGGACGGGGAGATGAATCCCTATGGCTACACCTTC. Its translation is CASSLDGEMNPYGYTF.

The rearrangement uses TRBV11-3 and TRBJ1-1; the match to TRBD1 covers 7 bases. In germline, CDR1 is SGHNT, CDR2 YENEEA. The CDR3 is made up of 13 amino acids. The junction had 4 bases not matched to a gene; V was cut back by 5 bases and J by 4 bases. The chain's CDR3 is CASSPGTATEAFF. The CDR3 DNA follows: TGTGCCAGCAGCCCTGGGACAGCCACTGAAGCTTTCTTT.

The rearrangement joins TRBV25-1 to TRBJ1-3, with D unclear. Germline CDR1 and CDR2: MGHDK and SYGVNS. This CDR3 spans 12 amino acids. Trimming stripped 1 base from V and 7 bases from J, with 5 bases between. CDR3 sequence: CASSESVNTIYF. The CDR3 nucleotides read TGTGCCAGCAGTGAATCCGTTAACACCATATATTTT.